This T cell receptor beta chain was profiled in a study of blood T cell repertoires in COVID-19. Turning to the study itself: Italy, Spain and the United States were the sources of the convalescent and acute COVID-19 samples. PBMCs, B-cell-depleted T cells, or T cells were the source of the cDNA or gDNA that made up the material.

The J segment lost 5 bases and the V segment lost 4 bases, leaving 8 bases of the junction unmatched. The germline V gene has CDR1 SEHNR and CDR2 FQNEAQ (reference sequence). The CDR3 runs to 15 residues. Methods used by the authors: The authors estimated nucleated cell counts from reference gene primer amplification. Clones were sequenced by immunoSEQ multiplex PCR, and TCRdb holds only the in-frame ones, with some missing. V, J and clone size derive from that table, while D and trimming were established from the DNA sequence. The profile covers under 300,000 clones, with roughly 83% appearing a single time and roughly 4.6% taken by the ten largest.

The chain employs TRBV7-9 and TRBJ1-2, with 9 positions matching TRBD1. Sequencing input: peripheral blood. This TCR derives from a man in his sixties who had recovered from COVID-19. The CDR3 here is CASSSIPGQGYGYTF. CDR3 in DNA: TGTGCCAGCAGCTCGATACCGGGACAGGGATATGGCTACACCTTC.